This entry features one T cell receptor (beta chain) sequence. Its target is not known. The sample originates from a study of cytomegalovirus exposure and HLA in healthy donors. The wider study: As released early, the data held 70 million to 95 million unique TCRs from HLA-typed donors.

Trimming left V 6 bases short and J 1 base short, with 15 bases between. The V gene's germline CDR1 is SEHNR and CDR2 FQNEAQ (reference sequence). There are 15 residues in the CDR3. Study-wide results and limits: Common viral pathogens seemed, in a later analysis, to connect with several of the most significant clusters. Prior analysis indicated that the majority of TCR beta V segments exhibited productivity approximately 87% or approximately 30% of the time.

PCR amplification relied on 60 Vbeta primers (plus 13 Jbeta primers). Libraries were prepared by immunoSEQ multiplex PCR; TCRdb keeps only in-frame clonotypes and omits some of them. The data contain about 140,000 clones, 80% to 85% of them singletons. The sample consisted of PBMCs. This TCR was recovered from a male donor in good health and CMV-seropositive. V and J are TRBV7-9 and TRBJ1-1; D possibly corresponds to TRBD1 (6 bases). CDR3 in amino acids: CASRSDRIGNTEAFF. The DNA of the CDR3 is TGTGCCAGCAGATCCGACAGGATCGGGAACACTGAAGCTTTCTTT.